Shown below are 22 T cell receptor beta chains from a single sample sequenced in a study of cytomegalovirus exposure and HLA in healthy donors. The PCR had 60 Vbeta and 13 Jbeta primers. Profiled with immunoSEQ multiplex PCR; TCRdb holds only in-frame clones, not every one. Here the sample spans around 64,000 clones, 75% to 90% being singletons. The sample comprised PBMCs. The source is a woman aged 25 to 39 in good health and CMV-seropositive.

This chain joins TRBV4-1 and TRBJ2-1; D not certain. This CDR3 region has 16 residues. V was shortened by 1 base and J by 5 bases, with 15 bases between the two germline ends. The germline V gene has CDR1 MGHRA and CDR2 YSYEKL. CDR3 sequence reads: CASSQVPSPLDNEQFF. The CDR3 DNA reads TGCGCCAGCAGCCAAGTTCCTAGTCCCCTTGACAATGAGCAGTTCTTC.

This chain links TRBV6-5 with TRBJ1-2; D unclear. The CDR3 contains 14 residues. Trimming pared 0 bases from V and 7 bases from J, leaving 12 bases between. Looked up from germline, CDR1 is MNHEY and CDR2 is SVGAGI. CDR3 in amino acids: CASSYSNRAGGYTF. The CDR3 coding sequence is TGTGCCAGCAGTTACTCGAACCGGGCGGGTGGCTACACCTTC.

The V call is TRBV5-4, the J call TRBJ1-1; TRBD1 aligns across 7 bases. V gave up 1 base and J gave up 1 base; unmatched junction bases: 4. Germline CDR1 reads SGHNT; CDR2 reads YYREEE (reference sequence). This CDR3 is built from 15 residues. CDR3 loop: CASSLPGQPNTEAFF. DNA for the CDR3: TGTGCCAGCAGCTTGCCGGGACAGCCGAACACTGAAGCTTTCTTT. The full variable domain, rest sourced from reference TRBV5-4 and TRBJ1-1, is ETGVTQSPTHLIKTRGQQVTLRCSSQSGHNTVSWYQQALGQGPQFIFQYYREEENGRGNFPPRFSGLQFPNYSSELNVNALELDDSALYLCASSLPGQPNTEAFFGQGTRLTVV.

The chain joins TRBV7-9 to TRBJ2-1, with 8 bases aligning to TRBD1. Germline V gene data show CDR1 as SEHNR and CDR2 as FQNEAQ (reference sequence). Trimming removed 1 base from V and 10 bases from J; junction bases left unmatched: 9. The CDR3 runs to 15 residues. DNA for the CDR3: TGTGCCAGCAGCTTAGTGCAGGGGGCGCGTCCGGAGCAGTTCTTC. This encodes CASSLVQGARPEQFF.

This chain links TRBV7-9 with TRBJ2-4, with 7 bases lining up with TRBD2. With V trimmed by 5 bases and J by 0 bases, 1 base remained unmatched. Germline assignment: CDR1 SEHNR and CDR2 FQNEAQ (reference sequence). The CDR3 length is 14 residues. The CDR3 is CASSQREAKNIQYF. The CDR3 bases are TGTGCCAGCAGCCAGCGGGAAGCCAAAAACATTCAGTACTTC.

V is TRBV2 and J is TRBJ1-5; D might be TRBD1 (6 bases). The germline CDR1 and CDR2 sequences are SNHLY and FYNNEI. The CDR3 has 13 residues. Trimming shortened V by 3 bases and J by 5 bases, and 8 bases separated the two germline ends. CDR3 sequence (DNA): TGTGCCAGCAGTGACCAGGGGCATCAGCCCCAGCATTTT. Its translation: CASSDQGHQPQHF.

The gene calls are TRBV18 and TRBJ1-1; TRBD1 is a possible D gene (5 bases). The V end was cut by 2 bases, the J end by 2 bases, with 15 bases between. CDR1 and CDR2 (germline): KGHSH, LQKENI. The CDR3 extends over 16 amino acids. The chain's CDR3 is CASSPIFAGINTEAFF. In nucleotides, the CDR3 is TGTGCCAGCTCACCAATCTTCGCAGGGATCAACACTGAAGCTTTCTTT.

The gene calls are TRBV7-8 and TRBJ1-1, with TRBD1 as a possible D gene (5 bases). Germline CDR1 reads SGHVS; CDR2 reads FQNEAQ. The CDR3 is made up of 14 amino acids. V was pared by 7 bases and J by 3 bases, with 15 bases between. CDR3 sequence: CASKKQVWDTEAFF. CDR3 DNA: TGTGCCAGCAAGAAACAGGTCTGGGACACTGAAGCTTTCTTT.

This clone was detected a few times. The genes are TRBV7-6 and TRBJ1-5, with D possibly TRBD1 on 6 matching bases. The germline gives CDR1 SGHVS, CDR2 FNYEAQ. The CDR3 consists of 17 residues. Trimming took off 2 bases at V and 2 bases at J, with 16 bases between the two ends. CDR3 in amino acids: CASSLTGRGTRNQPQHF. As DNA, the CDR3 is TGTGCCAGCAGCTTAACAGGGAGGGGCACGCGCAATCAGCCCCAGCATTTT.

The CDR3: CASSELGGIGAFF. The CDR3 DNA reads as TGTGCCAGCAGTGAATTAGGAGGGATTGGGGCTTTCTTT. The chain recombines TRBV25-1 with TRBJ1-1, with no clear D. This CDR3 has 13 amino acids. In germline, CDR1 is MGHDK, CDR2 SYGVNS. Trimming removed 1 base from V and 11 bases from J, with 14 bases in between.

The chain uses TRBV27 and TRBJ2-1; a weak D match, TRBD1 (6 bases). CDR3 length equals 16 residues. The V gene lost 1 base and the J gene lost 7 bases, with 17 bases spanning the gap. The germline gives CDR1 MNHEY, CDR2 SMNVEV (reference sequence). The CDR3 reads CASSLLGGVLGNEQFF. CDR3 nucleotides: TGTGCCAGCAGTTTATTAGGGGGAGTCTTAGGAAATGAGCAGTTCTTC.

This clone was observed a single time. J is TRBJ1-6 and V is TRBV2; TRBD1 is a possible D gene (5 bases). V was clipped by 2 bases and J by 7 bases, with 15 bases between them. The germline V gene encodes CDR1 SNHLY and CDR2 FYNNEI. This CDR3 region has 16 residues. The CDR3 region is CASSEFPRTSNSPLHF. CDR3 nucleotides: TGTGCCAGCAGTGAATTCCCGCGGACATCCAATTCACCCCTCCACTTT. The whole variable domain, filled in from reference TRBV2 and TRBJ1-6, reads EPEVTQTPSHQVTQMGQEVILRCVPISNHLYFYWYRQILGQKVEFLVSFYNNEISEKSEIFDDQFSVERPDGSNFTLKIRSTKLEDSAMYFCASSEFPRTSNSPLHFGNGTRLTVT.

This clone has a single count. This chain joins TRBV2 and TRBJ2-5; TRBD1 agrees at 7 bases. The end of the DNA fits TRBJ2-7 better, so the J call may be wrong. The CDR3 sequence is 13 residues long. From germline, CDR1 is SNHLY and CDR2 FYNNEI. The CDR3 sequence: CASSGITGVEQYF. CDR3 sequence (DNA): TGTGCCAGCAGCGGCATAACAGGGGTCGAGCAGTACTTC.

The rearrangement joins TRBV19 to TRBJ2-2, with TRBD1 matching 9 bases. Germline V CDR1 and CDR2: LNHDA, SQIVND (reference sequence). This CDR3 region has 15 residues. J was trimmed by 3 bases and V by 9 bases; bases with no gene match: 8. DNA for the CDR3: TGTGCCAGCAGAGGACAGGGGTTAGACACCGGGGAGCTGTTTTTT. Protein product: CASRGQGLDTGELFF.

The rearrangement links TRBV6-4 to TRBJ2-1; 9 bases align to TRBD1. The CDR3 sequence is 15 residues long. Trimming removed 3 bases from V and 4 bases from J; junction bases left unmatched: 4. The V gene's germline CDR1 is MRHNA and CDR2 SNTAGT. CDR3 coding DNA: TGTGCCAGCAGTGATCGGACAGGGGCTTACAATGAGCAGTTCTTC. Its translation: CASSDRTGAYNEQFF.

The rearrangement links TRBV14 to TRBJ2-3, with 10 bases identical to TRBD2. V was pared by 4 bases and J by 6 bases, with 7 bases of the junction left unmatched. Germline assignment: CDR1 SGHDN and CDR2 FVKESK. The CDR3 is made up of 15 amino acids. The CDR3 region has the DNA TGTGCCAGCAGCCTCAGCGGGAGGGCCGGGGATACGCAGTATTTT. Translating it yields CASSLSGRAGDTQYF.

This chain joins TRBV6-5 and TRBJ1-1; possibly TRBD1 for D (5 bases). V lost 4 bases to trimming and J lost 6 bases, with 12 bases between them. This CDR3 has 13 amino acids. CDR1 and CDR2 (germline): MNHEY, SVGAGI. The CDR3 sequence: CASSSSRESEAFF. As DNA, the CDR3 is TGTGCCAGCAGTTCGTCCAGGGAATCTGAAGCTTTCTTT.

The chain links TRBV2 to TRBJ2-7; D unresolved. Germline V gene data show CDR1 as SNHLY and CDR2 as FYNNEI. The CDR3 is 12 amino acids. V lost 6 bases and J 4 bases, leaving 10 bases between the germline ends. CDR3 sequence: CASREQKYEQYF. The CDR3 region has the DNA TGTGCCAGCAGAGAACAGAAGTACGAGCAGTACTTC. Full variable domain (missing parts from reference TRBV2 and TRBJ2-7): EPEVTQTPSHQVTQMGQEVILRCVPISNHLYFYWYRQILGQKVEFLVSFYNNEISEKSEIFDDQFSVERPDGSNFTLKIRSTKLEDSAMYFCASREQKYEQYFGPGTRLTVT.

The chain carries TRBV19 and TRBJ1-3, with 9 bases aligning to TRBD1. V was pared by 5 bases and J by 1 base, with 6 bases of the junction left unmatched. Looked up from germline, CDR1 is LNHDA and CDR2 is SQIVND (reference sequence). CDR3 length: 16 amino acids. The CDR3 is CASSDTGTGSGNTIYF. The CDR3 bases are TGTGCCAGTAGTGACACCGGGACAGGGTCTGGAAACACCATATATTTT.

V usage is TRBV18 and J usage is TRBJ1-2; the D gene is possibly TRBD1 (6 bases). Trimming took off 3 bases at V and 2 bases at J, with 16 bases between the two ends. The germline V gene encodes CDR1 KGHSH and CDR2 LQKENI. The CDR3 has 16 residues. The CDR3 DNA reads TGTGCCAGCTCACCCCTAGGGGGACACCAGAACTATGGCTACACCTTC. This gives the protein CASSPLGGHQNYGYTF.

The chain links TRBV5-8 to TRBJ1-1; D possibly corresponds to TRBD1 (6 bases). The CDR3 has 13 amino acids. Trimming cost V 4 bases and J 6 bases, with 13 bases left between them. CDR1 is SGHTS and CDR2 is YDEGEE in the germline V gene. CDR3 region: CASSTRQAPEAFF. The CDR3 coding sequence is TGTGCCAGCAGCACGCGACAGGCGCCTGAAGCTTTCTTT.

This clone was recorded only once. Germline and junction disagree at one end, which may indicate a read error. The V call is TRBV5-1, the J call TRBJ2-7; 8 positions match TRBD2. This CDR3 is built from 15 residues. Germline CDR1 SGHRS, CDR2 YFSETQ. The CDR3 nucleotides are TGCGCCAGCAGCTTGGGAGCTAGCGGGCGCGACGAGCAGTGCTTC. Encoded protein: CASSLGASGRDEQCF.